Each of the 21 T cell receptor beta chains below was sequenced from the same sample in a study of T cells after yellow fever vaccination. MiXCR was run by TCRdb on the 5' RACE reads, yielding one entry per CDR3 protein. The data contain roughly 500,000 distinct CDR3 sequences, 15% to 20% of them singletons. Sequenced material: PBMCs, taken 15 days after the yellow fever booster vaccination. Receptors originate from a man aged 25 to 40 who received the YFV17D yellow fever vaccine.

The genes are TRBV28 and TRBJ1-2; D unclear. Trimming took off 7 bases at V and 2 bases at J, with 14 bases between the two ends. This CDR3 comprises 14 residues. Germline V CDR1 and CDR2: MDHEN, SYDVKM. The DNA for the CDR3 is TGTGCCAGCATGTCGAGCCGGGGAAACTATGGCTACACCTTC. It translates to CASMSSRGNYGYTF.

The chain couples TRBV6-5 to TRBJ2-1, with D unclear. Trimming stripped 0 bases from V and 6 bases from J, with 9 bases between. The CDR3 totals 14 residues. Looked up from germline, CDR1 is MNHEY and CDR2 is SVGAGI. The CDR3 protein is CASSYSGWSNEQFF. As DNA, the CDR3 is TGTGCCAGCAGTTACTCTGGTTGGAGCAATGAGCAGTTCTTC.

This chain connects TRBV20-1 to TRBJ2-1, with D unresolved. Germline CDR1 is DFQATT and CDR2 is SNEGSKA (reference sequence). CDR3 length: 14 residues. Trimming removed 6 bases from V and 0 bases from J, with 12 bases in between. DNA for the CDR3: TGCAGTGCGAAGGGTTTGAGCTCCTACAATGAGCAGTTCTTC. Its translation: CSAKGLSSYNEQFF.

The gene calls are TRBV12-3 or TRBV12-4 and TRBJ1-4; D is ambiguous. CDR3 length: 16 residues. V lost 2 bases and J 4 bases, leaving 14 bases between the germline ends. CDR3 amino acids: CASSLSWEDYNEKLFF. CDR3 sequence (DNA): TGTGCCAGCAGTTTATCGTGGGAGGATTATAATGAAAAACTGTTTTTT.

Many counts were recorded for this clonotype. V is TRBV28 and J is TRBJ2-5; TRBD2 might be the D (6 bases). Germline V gene sequence: CDR1 MDHEN, CDR2 SYDVKM. The ends were cut back, 5 bases at V and 5 bases at J, with 12 bases in the middle. The CDR3 has 13 amino acids. The DNA of the CDR3 is TGTGCCAGCAGTCCCTCCGGGGGTGAGACCCAGTACTTC. Encoded protein: CASSPSGGETQYF.

This clonotype was found a few times. The chain carries TRBV10-3 and TRBJ2-5; 8 bases are shared with TRBD1. Per the germline V gene, CDR1 is ENHRY and CDR2 is SYGVKD. The CDR3 covers 14 residues. J was trimmed by 3 bases and V by 0 bases; bases with no gene match: 0. CDR3 protein: CAISESTGEETQYF. CDR3 in DNA: TGTGCCATCAGTGAGTCGACAGGGGAAGAGACCCAGTACTTC.

The V and J genes are TRBV2 and TRBJ2-1; 10 bases match TRBD1. V was clipped by 5 bases and J by 0 bases; unmatched bases: 4. This CDR3 contains 16 residues. Per germline, CDR1 SNHLY and CDR2 FYNNEI. The CDR3 reads CASSRTGGSSYNEQFF. The CDR3 DNA sequence: TGTGCCAGCAGTCGGACAGGGGGTAGCTCCTACAATGAGCAGTTCTTC.

Only a few counts were recorded for this clonotype. The V gene is TRBV4-2, the J gene TRBJ2-1; 16 positions agree with TRBD2. This CDR3 is 20 amino acids long. Per germline, CDR1 LGHNA and CDR2 YNFKEQ. Unmatched junction bases numbered 15, after V lost 4 bases and J lost 6 bases. The CDR3 sequence is CASSRARSGGLAGGLNEQFF. The CDR3 nucleotides are TGTGCCAGCAGCCGAGCGAGGTCGGGGGGACTAGCGGGAGGGCTCAATGAGCAGTTCTTC.

This clonotype was detected only a few times. The V gene is TRBV7-9, the J gene TRBJ2-7; TRBD2 matches at 9 bases. Trimming cost V 4 bases and J 1 base; bases outside gene matches: 2. This CDR3 contains 14 residues. Per the germline V gene, CDR1 is SEHNR and CDR2 is FQNEAQ (reference sequence). Here the CDR3 reads CASSSAGGSYEQYF. CDR3 in DNA: TGTGCCAGCAGCTCAGCGGGAGGATCCTACGAGCAGTACTTC.

The chain joins TRBV20-1 to TRBJ2-5; possible D gene TRBD1, 6 bases. V was shortened by 5 bases and J by 5 bases, with 15 bases between the two germline ends. CDR1 is DFQATT, CDR2 SNEGSKA, per germline (reference sequence). There are 13 residues in the CDR3. CDR3 sequence: CSAATQGWETQYF. The CDR3, as DNA: TGCAGTGCTGCTACACAGGGATGGGAGACCCAGTACTTC.

This chain uses TRBV5-4 with TRBJ2-5, with D perhaps TRBD2 (6 bases). The CDR3 extends over 15 amino acids. Germline V lookup: CDR1 SGHNT, CDR2 YYREEE (reference sequence). The ends were cut back, 0 bases at V and 0 bases at J, with 9 bases in the middle. This CDR3 reads CASSLDIADQETQYF. The CDR3 nucleotides read TGTGCCAGCAGCTTGGATATAGCGGACCAAGAGACCCAGTACTTC.

The chain employs TRBV20-1 and TRBJ2-5; D perhaps matches TRBD2 (6 bases). V lost 5 bases and J lost 5, with 12 bases in between. The CDR3 has 12 residues. Germline CDR1 DFQATT, CDR2 SNEGSKA (reference sequence). The CDR3 bases are TGCAGTGCTGTGGGGGGAGTTGAGACCCAGTACTTC. It yields the protein CSAVGGVETQYF.

The chain couples TRBV6-5 to TRBJ2-7; D might be TRBD2 (8 bases). The V gene lost 7 bases and the J gene lost 9 bases, with 19 bases spanning the gap. CDR1 is MNHEY, CDR2 SVGAGI, per germline. This CDR3 has 13 residues. This CDR3 is CASKGLASGGQYF. Here the CDR3 DNA reads TGTGCCAGCAAAGGACTAGCTTCAGGGGGGCAGTACTTC.

The J gene is TRBJ2-2, the V gene TRBV12-3 or TRBV12-4; 8 nucleotides line up with TRBD1. The CDR3 consists of 17 residues. Losses at the gene ends were 0 bases for V and 0 bases for J; bases not matched to a gene: 3. The CDR3 region is CASSLADRASNTGELFF. The CDR3 DNA is TGTGCCAGCAGTTTAGCGGACAGGGCGTCGAACACCGGGGAGCTGTTTTTT.

This clonotype was recorded a few times. In DNA form, the CDR3 reads TGTGCCAGCAGTTCCCTGGGACAGGCCCAAGAGACCCAGTACTTC. It yields the protein CASSSLGQAQETQYF. The chain links TRBV5-6 to TRBJ2-5; 8 bases are a match to TRBD1. Germline CDR1 and CDR2: SGHDT and YYEEEE. CDR3 size: 15 residues. Trimming cost V 5 bases and J 1 base; bases outside gene matches: 7.

This clonotype was observed a few times. V is TRBV5-1 and J is TRBJ2-7; 9 nucleotides align to TRBD2. This CDR3 region has 15 residues. Germline values: CDR1 SGHRS, CDR2 YFSETQ. Trimming removed 0 bases from V and 4 bases from J; junction bases left unmatched: 5. The CDR3 nucleotides are TGCGCCAGCAGCTTGGGGGTTAGCGGGAGATACGAGCAGTACTTC. This codes for CASSLGVSGRYEQYF. The variable domain in full, completed from reference TRBV5-1 and TRBJ2-7, reads KAGVTQTPRYLIKTRGQQVTLSCSPISGHRSVSWYQQTPGQGLQFLFEYFSETQRNKGNFPGRFSGRQFSNSRSEMNVSTLELGDSALYLCASSLGVSGRYEQYFGPGTRLTVT.

This clonotype came up a few times. The chain combines TRBV5-1 with TRBJ2-7; the D is unclear. Germline V lookup: CDR1 SGHRS, CDR2 YFSETQ. V lost 1 base and J lost 4, with 12 bases in between. This CDR3 is 14 amino acids long. CDR3 in DNA: TGCGCCAGCAGCTTGAGGATGGATGATTACGAGCAGTACTTC. Translated, it gives CASSLRMDDYEQYF.

This clonotype was observed a handful of times. The chain carries TRBV4-3 and TRBJ2-7, with TRBD1 identical over 9 bases. After removal of 0 bases from V and 5 bases from J, the junction contained 5 bases not matched to a gene. This CDR3 is 15 amino acids long. Germline V gene lookup returns CDR1 LGHNA and CDR2 YSLEER. The CDR3 bases are TGCGCCAGCAGCCAAGACGGGACAGGGTTCGACGAGCAGTACTTC. Protein sequence: CASSQDGTGFDEQYF.

This clonotype was seen a few times. The genes are TRBV4-3 and TRBJ2-1; D gene unclear. Trimming took 4 bases from V and 9 from J, leaving 13 bases between them. CDR1 LGHNA and CDR2 YSLEER come from the germline V gene. The CDR3 covers 13 residues. The CDR3 loop is CASSLLGAPEQFF. The CDR3 region has the DNA TGCGCCAGCAGCCTCCTCGGAGCACCTGAGCAGTTCTTC.

This clonotype has more than one count but fewer than ten. This sequence joins TRBV5-4 and TRBJ2-7; D gene ambiguous. The germline V and J ends were trimmed by 0 bases and 2 bases, with 12 bases remaining between them. CDR1 and CDR2 from the germline V gene are SGHNT and YYREEE (reference sequence). The CDR3 totals 15 residues. The CDR3 here is CASSLVGQLPYEQYF. CDR3 nucleotides: TGTGCCAGCAGCTTGGTAGGGCAGCTTCCCTACGAGCAGTACTTC.

This clonotype has only a few counts. This chain uses TRBV30 with TRBJ2-1; D is ambiguous. CDR1 is GTSNPN, CDR2 SVGIG, per germline (reference sequence). The CDR3 sequence is 11 residues long. Trimming cost V 2 bases and J 9 bases, with 8 bases left between them. The CDR3 bases are TGTGCCTGGAGTTTCCGTAGTGAGCAGTTCTTC. Its protein product is CAWSFRSEQFF. Filled out from reference TRBV30 and TRBJ2-1, the complete variable domain reads SQTIHQWPATLVQPVGSPLSLECTVEGTSNPNLYWYRQAAGRGLQLLFYSVGIGQISSEVPQNLSASRPQDRQFILSSKKLLLSDSGFYLCAWSFRSEQFFGPGTRLTVL.